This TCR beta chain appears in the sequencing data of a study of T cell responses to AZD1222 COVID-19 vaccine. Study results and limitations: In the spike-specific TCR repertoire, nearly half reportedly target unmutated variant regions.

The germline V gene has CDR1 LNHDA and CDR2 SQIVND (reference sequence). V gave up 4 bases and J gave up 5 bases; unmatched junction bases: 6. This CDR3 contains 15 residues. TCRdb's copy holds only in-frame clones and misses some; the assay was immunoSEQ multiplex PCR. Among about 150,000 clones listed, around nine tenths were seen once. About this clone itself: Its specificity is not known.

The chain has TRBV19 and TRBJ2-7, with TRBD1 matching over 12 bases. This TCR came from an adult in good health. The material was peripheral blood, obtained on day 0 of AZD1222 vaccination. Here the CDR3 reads CASSTGGTGGNEQYF. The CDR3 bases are TGTGCCAGTAGTACCGGTGGGACAGGGGGCAACGAGCAGTACTTC.